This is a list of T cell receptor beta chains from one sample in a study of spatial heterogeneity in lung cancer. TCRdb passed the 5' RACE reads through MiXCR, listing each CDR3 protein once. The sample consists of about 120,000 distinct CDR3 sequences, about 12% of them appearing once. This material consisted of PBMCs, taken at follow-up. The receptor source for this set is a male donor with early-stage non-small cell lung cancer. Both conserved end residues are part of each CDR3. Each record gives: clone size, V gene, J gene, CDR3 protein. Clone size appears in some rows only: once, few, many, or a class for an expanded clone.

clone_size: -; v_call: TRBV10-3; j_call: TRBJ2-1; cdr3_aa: CAITDRPPKSYNEQFF
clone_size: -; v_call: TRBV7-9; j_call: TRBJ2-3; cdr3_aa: CASSPDSSTQYF
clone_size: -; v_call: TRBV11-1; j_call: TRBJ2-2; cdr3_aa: CASSGGQYTGELFF
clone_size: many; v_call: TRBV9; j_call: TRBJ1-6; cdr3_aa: CASSVAGVNSPLHF
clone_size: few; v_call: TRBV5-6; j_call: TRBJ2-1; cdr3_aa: CASSFGASSYNEQFF
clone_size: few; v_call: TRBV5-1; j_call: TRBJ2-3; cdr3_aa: CASNQPGVDTQYF
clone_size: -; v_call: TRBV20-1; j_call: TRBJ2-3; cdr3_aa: CSARDGAATDTQYF
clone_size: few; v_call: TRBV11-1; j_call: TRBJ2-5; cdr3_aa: CASSLESRRSTQETQYF
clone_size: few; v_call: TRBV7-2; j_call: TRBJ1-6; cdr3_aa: CASSPTGTQQSPLHF
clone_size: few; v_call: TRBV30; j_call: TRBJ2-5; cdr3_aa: CAWSPVGIQETQYF
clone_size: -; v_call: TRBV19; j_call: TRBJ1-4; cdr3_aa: CAGGMDRRDPATNEKLFF
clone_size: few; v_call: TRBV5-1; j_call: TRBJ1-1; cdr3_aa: CASSSLVMGDTEAFF
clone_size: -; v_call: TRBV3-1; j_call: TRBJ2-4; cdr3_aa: CASSQSENIQYF
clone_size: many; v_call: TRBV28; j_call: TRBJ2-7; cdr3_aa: CASSTDRVRYEQYF
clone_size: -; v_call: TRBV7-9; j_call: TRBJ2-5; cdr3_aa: CASSSGGAGTQYF
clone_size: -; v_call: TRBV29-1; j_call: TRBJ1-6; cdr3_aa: CSAKDGDGGSPLHF
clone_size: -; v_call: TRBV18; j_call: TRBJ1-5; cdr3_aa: CASSLGHQNQPQHF
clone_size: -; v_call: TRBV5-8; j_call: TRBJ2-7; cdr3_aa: CASSLVDEQYF
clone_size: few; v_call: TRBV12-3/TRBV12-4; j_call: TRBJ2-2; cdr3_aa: CASSLRTTTGELFF
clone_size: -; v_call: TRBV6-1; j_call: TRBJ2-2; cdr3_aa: CASSVRGELPTGELFF
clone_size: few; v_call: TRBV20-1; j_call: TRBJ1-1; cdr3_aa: CSAGPGKTEAFF
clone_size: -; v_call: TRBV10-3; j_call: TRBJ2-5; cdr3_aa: CAISSPGLAQQETQYF
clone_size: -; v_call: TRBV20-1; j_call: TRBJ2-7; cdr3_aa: CSARRLVRAYEQYF
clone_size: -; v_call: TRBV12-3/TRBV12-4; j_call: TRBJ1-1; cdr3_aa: CASSLQQVNTEAFF
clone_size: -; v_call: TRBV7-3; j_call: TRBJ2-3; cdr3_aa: CASSLGSSGDTQYF
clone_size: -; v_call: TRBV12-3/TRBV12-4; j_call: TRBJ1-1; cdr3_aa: CASTLGGRGTEAFF
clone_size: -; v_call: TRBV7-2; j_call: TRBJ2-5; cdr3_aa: CASSFGTGGAETQYF
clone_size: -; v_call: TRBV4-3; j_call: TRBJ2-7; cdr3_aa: CASSQGSSRGYEQYF
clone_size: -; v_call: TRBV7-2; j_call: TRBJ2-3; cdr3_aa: CASSLLAGGLTDTQYF
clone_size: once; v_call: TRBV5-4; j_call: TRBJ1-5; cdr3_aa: CATSQDSNQPQHF
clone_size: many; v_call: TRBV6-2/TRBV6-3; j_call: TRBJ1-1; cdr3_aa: CASKPYGEALNTEAFF
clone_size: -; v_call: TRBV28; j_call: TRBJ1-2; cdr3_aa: CASSPPDRINYGYTF
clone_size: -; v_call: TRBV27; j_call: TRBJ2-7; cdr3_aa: CASSLAGKEYEQYF
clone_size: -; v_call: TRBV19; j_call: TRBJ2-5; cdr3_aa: CASSIVSGKETQYF
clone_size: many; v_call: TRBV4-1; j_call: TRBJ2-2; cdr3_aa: CASSRTGTSGELFF
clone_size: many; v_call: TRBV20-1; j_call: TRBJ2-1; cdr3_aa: CSALPGTSEQFF
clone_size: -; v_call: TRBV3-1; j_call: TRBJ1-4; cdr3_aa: CASSQLGRGGEKLFF
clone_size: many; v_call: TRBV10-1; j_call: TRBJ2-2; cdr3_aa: CASSERTGELFF
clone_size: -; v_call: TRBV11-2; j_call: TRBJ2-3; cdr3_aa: CASSMDRVSDTQYF
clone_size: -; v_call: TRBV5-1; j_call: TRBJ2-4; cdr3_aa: CASSPNPGENIQYF